A single sample is the source of the 21 T cell receptor beta chains below, sequenced in a study of monozygotic twins with cystic fibrosis. The data were produced by immunoSEQ multiplex PCR, yet TCRdb's version contains in-frame clones alone and is incomplete. The sample has about 20,000 clones; roughly 89% are singletons. The sequencing sample was made of blood. These receptors were taken from a girl aged 2 to 10 with cystic fibrosis.

The rearrangement links TRBV10-3 to TRBJ2-2; 10 nucleotides line up with TRBD2. The CDR3 is 17 residues long. Trimming removed 8 bases from V and 5 bases from J; junction bases left unmatched: 14. The V gene's germline CDR1 is ENHRY and CDR2 SYGVKD. CDR3 sequence reads: CAIPRPAGAGGTGELFF. The CDR3 region has the DNA TGTGCCATCCCCCGGCCGGCGGGAGCGGGGGGGACCGGGGAGCTGTTTTTT.

J is TRBJ2-2 and V is TRBV19; 8 bases are a match to TRBD2. The length of the CDR3 is 15 residues. J lost 6 bases, V lost 5 bases, and 8 bases had no gene match. CDR1 and CDR2 (germline): LNHDA, SQIVND (reference sequence). CDR3 bases: TGTGCCAGTAGTGTAGTAGCGGGGAGCCCCGGGGAGCTGTTTTTT. Protein: CASSVVAGSPGELFF. The entire variable domain, with the rest obtained from reference TRBV19 and TRBJ2-2, is as follows: DGGITQSPKYLFRKEGQNVTLSCEQNLNHDAMYWYRQDPGQGLRLIYYSQIVNDFQKGDIAEGYSVSREKKESFPLTVTSAQKNPTAFYLCASSVVAGSPGELFFGEGSRLTVL.

This chain uses TRBV28 with TRBJ2-1; no clear D. V lost 6 bases and J 8 bases, leaving 14 bases between the germline ends. There are 13 residues in the CDR3. Germline assignment: CDR1 MDHEN and CDR2 SYDVKM. The chain's CDR3 is CASRPSIAYEQFF. CDR3 bases: TGTGCCAGCAGGCCCTCAATAGCCTATGAGCAGTTCTTC. The variable domain in full, with the rest retrieved from reference TRBV28 and TRBJ2-1, is DVKVTQSSRYLVKRTGEKVFLECVQDMDHENMFWYRQDPGLGLRLIYFSYDVKMKEKGDIPEGYSVSREKKERFSLILESASTNQTSMYLCASRPSIAYEQFFGPGTRLTVL.

This clone was seen more than once but under ten times. The rearrangement uses TRBV2 and TRBJ1-4; weak D call: TRBD1 (5 bases). Germline CDR1 and CDR2: SNHLY and FYNNEI. This CDR3 has 14 residues. V lost 1 base and J lost 4, with 7 bases in between. The CDR3, as DNA: TGTGCCAGCAGTGAAGGACAGCATAATGAAAAACTGTTTTTT. Protein product: CASSEGQHNEKLFF.

The chain recombines TRBV2 with TRBJ2-7, with 10 bases aligning to TRBD1. This CDR3 has 12 amino acids. Germline CDR1 reads SNHLY; CDR2 reads FYNNEI. V lost 6 bases and J lost 7; bases outside the gene matches: 3. The CDR3 DNA follows: TGTGCCAGCAGGACAGGGGGCTGGGAGCAGTACTTC. Translation gives CASRTGGWEQYF.

The chain links TRBV7-9 to TRBJ2-7; TRBD2 matches at 13 bases. This CDR3 is built from 14 residues. V dropped 5 bases and J dropped 5; count of bases not matched to a gene: 3. Per the germline V gene, CDR1 is SEHNR and CDR2 is FQNEAQ (reference sequence). The CDR3 loop reads CASSTSGGAHEQYF. The CDR3 nucleotides are TGTGCCAGCAGCACTAGCGGGGGGGCCCACGAGCAGTACTTC.

The chain combines TRBV6-6 with TRBJ1-5, with a weak D call TRBD1 (5 bases). Per germline, CDR1 MNHNY and CDR2 SVGAGI (reference sequence). The V end was cut by 2 bases, the J end by 3 bases, with 14 bases between. The CDR3 covers 16 residues. For the CDR3, the DNA is TGTGCCAGCAGTTACCGGCAAACAGGACACAATCAGCCCCAGCATTTT. Translation: CASSYRQTGHNQPQHF.

The chain has TRBV9 and TRBJ2-1, with D unresolved. The CDR3 spans 14 residues. V lost 0 bases and J lost 12, with 16 bases in between. Germline CDR1 and CDR2: SGDLS and YYNGEE. CDR3 sequence reads: CASSVDLAARRQFF. The CDR3 nucleotides are TGTGCCAGCAGCGTAGACCTCGCCGCGAGGAGGCAGTTCTTC.

This sequence joins TRBV10-3 and TRBJ1-1, with D perhaps TRBD1 (5 bases). CDR1 is ENHRY, CDR2 SYGVKD, per germline. Trimming cost V 7 bases and J 1 base, with 10 bases left between them. The CDR3 runs to 13 residues. The CDR3 DNA sequence: TGTGCCATCACCTTGACAGCGAACACTGAAGCTTTCTTT. Its translation is CAITLTANTEAFF.

The genes are TRBV28 and TRBJ2-5, with D possibly matching TRBD2 (6 bases). Germline V gene data show CDR1 as MDHEN and CDR2 as SYDVKM. The CDR3 sequence is 13 residues long. With 7 bases removed from V and 4 bases from J, the gap between germline ends came to 13 bases. The CDR3 nucleotides read TGTGCCAGCAACGGCCAGGGAGGAGAGACCCAGTACTTC. Translated, it gives CASNGQGGETQYF.

The rearrangement joins TRBV5-1 to TRBJ2-1, with TRBD2 matching 9 bases. The ends lost 4 bases at V and 4 bases at J; junction bases unmatched: 9. The germline gives CDR1 SGHRS, CDR2 YFSETQ. This CDR3 comprises 16 residues. The CDR3 spells CASSLTASGEYNEQFF. The CDR3 DNA reads TGCGCCAGCAGCCTCACGGCTAGCGGGGAGTACAATGAGCAGTTCTTC.

The chain is built from TRBV10-3 and TRBJ1-5, with 7 positions matching TRBD1. The ends lost 3 bases at V and 1 base at J; junction bases unmatched: 3. Germline lookup yields CDR1 ENHRY and CDR2 SYGVKD. This CDR3 spans 15 amino acids. The CDR3 coding sequence is TGTGCCATCAGTGACGGGACAGCAAGCAATCAGCCCCAGCATTTT. It specifies CAISDGTASNQPQHF.

The V call is TRBV2, the J call TRBJ2-3, with D tentatively TRBD2 (5 bases). The germline V and J ends were trimmed by 6 bases and 7 bases, with 23 bases remaining between them. This CDR3 has 16 amino acids. CDR1 is SNHLY, CDR2 FYNNEI, per germline. The CDR3 DNA reads as TGTGCCAGCAGACCCGGGGTAGCGCCGAATCTGAATACGCAGTATTTT. Translating gives CASRPGVAPNLNTQYF.

The gene calls are TRBV30 and TRBJ1-3; D gene ambiguous. Trimming removed 4 bases from V and 0 bases from J, with 7 bases in between. The CDR3 consists of 13 residues. Germline CDR1 and CDR2: GTSNPN and SVGIG (reference sequence). CDR3 sequence reads: CAWTASSGNTIYF. Written as DNA, the CDR3 is TGTGCCTGGACAGCAAGCTCTGGAAACACCATATATTTT.

This chain links TRBV20-1 with TRBJ2-1; D gene ambiguous. V lost 6 bases to trimming and J lost 9 bases, with 9 bases between them. The length of the CDR3 is 10 residues. Germline V CDR1 and CDR2: DFQATT, SNEGSKA (reference sequence). The CDR3: CSAPLGEQFF. The DNA of the CDR3 is TGCAGTGCCCCGCTCGGTGAGCAGTTCTTC.

The DNA of the CDR3 is TGTGCCGTCTACCAGGGGACTTACACTGAAGCTTTCTTT. It encodes CAVYQGTYTEAFF. J is TRBJ1-1 and V is TRBV6-5; maybe TRBD1 (6 bases). Trimming shortened V by 11 bases and J by 3 bases, and 16 bases separated the two germline ends. The CDR3 sequence is 13 residues long. In germline, CDR1 is MNHEY, CDR2 SVGAGI.

The genes are TRBV4-3 and TRBJ2-7, with 7 bases aligning to TRBD1. Germline CDR1 reads LGHNA; CDR2 reads YSLEER. The V and J ends lost 1 base and 1 base, in that order; junction bases with no gene match: 4. The CDR3 is made up of 15 amino acids. The CDR3 DNA is TGCGCCAGCAGCCAAGGGATGACAGGGTCCTACGAGCAGTACTTC. This translates into CASSQGMTGSYEQYF.

J is TRBJ2-3 and V is TRBV4-3; no definite D call. This CDR3 spans 13 amino acids. The ends were cut back, 3 bases at V and 0 bases at J, with 4 bases in the middle. Per germline, CDR1 LGHNA and CDR2 YSLEER. The CDR3 bases are TGCGCCAGCAGCCATCAAAGCACAGATACGCAGTATTTT. Translating it yields CASSHQSTDTQYF.

The chain couples TRBV7-9 to TRBJ2-1, with a weak D call TRBD2 (5 bases). This CDR3 region has 15 residues. V lost 1 base and J 1 base, leaving 8 bases between the germline ends. From germline, CDR1 is SEHNR and CDR2 FQNEAQ (reference sequence). The CDR3 DNA reads as TGTGCCAGCAGCTTAGACGGGAATTCCTACAATGAGCAGTTCTTC. Translated: CASSLDGNSYNEQFF.

Here the CDR3 reads CASRTTGLNTGELFF. The CDR3 nucleotides are TGTGCCAGCAGAACGACAGGGTTGAACACCGGGGAGCTGTTTTTT. V gene TRBV28 combines with J gene TRBJ2-2, with 7 positions matching TRBD1. CDR1 and CDR2 from the germline V gene are MDHEN and SYDVKM. The CDR3 spans 15 residues. Trimming took 6 bases from V and 1 from J; bases not matched to a gene: 5.

The rearrangement uses TRBV10-3 and TRBJ1-1; no clear D gene. The germline V gene encodes CDR1 ENHRY and CDR2 SYGVKD. Trimming pared 0 bases from V and 0 bases from J, leaving 8 bases between. This CDR3 has 15 residues. CDR3 amino acids: CAISESVTMNTEAFF. For the CDR3, the DNA is TGTGCCATCAGTGAGTCGGTCACAATGAACACTGAAGCTTTCTTT.